These 16 T cell receptor beta chains were all obtained from the same sample, sequenced in a study of technical replicates of blood from four donors (dated by TCRdb to the late 2010s). The library was built by means of the immunoSEQ multiplex PCR assay. TCRdb's version of the immuneACCESS table is confined to in-frame rearrangements and falls short of the full clone set. An unresolved V gene accounts for under half of the shortfall where checked; the remainder is of unknown origin. This sample is represented by 95,000 to 100,000 clones; roughly 95% of them were singletons. 0.21% of the sample lies in the top ten. The sequenced sample consisted of T cells isolated from PBMCs. Receptor source: a human donor in good health.

The J gene is TRBJ1-5, the V gene TRBV4-1, with TRBD1 matching over 9 bases. J gave up 5 bases and V 4 bases, and 6 bases lay outside the gene matches. The CDR3 covers 15 residues. The V gene's germline CDR1 is MGHRA and CDR2 YSYEKL. The CDR3 DNA reads TGCGCCAGCAGCCCTTTACAGGGGGCAGATCAGCCCCAGCATTTT. This translates into CASSPLQGADQPQHF.

J is TRBJ2-1 and V is TRBV19; a possible D gene is TRBD2 (5 bases). With 3 bases removed from V and 4 bases from J, the gap between germline ends came to 7 bases. The CDR3 spans 13 residues. Germline values: CDR1 LNHDA, CDR2 SQIVND (reference sequence). CDR3 coding DNA: TGTGCCAGTAGTATCAGCGGATACAATGAGCAGTTCTTC. Amino acids: CASSISGYNEQFF. Complete variable domain (other parts from reference TRBV19 and TRBJ2-1): DGGITQSPKYLFRKEGQNVTLSCEQNLNHDAMYWYRQDPGQGLRLIYYSQIVNDFQKGDIAEGYSVSREKKESFPLTVTSAQKNPTAFYLCASSISGYNEQFFGPGTRLTVL.

This clone came up once. V gene TRBV10-1 combines with J gene TRBJ2-2; D possibly corresponds to TRBD2 (5 bases). Germline CDR1 and CDR2: WNHNN and SYGVQD (reference sequence). With 0 bases removed from V and 7 bases from J, the gap between germline ends came to 12 bases. The CDR3 covers 15 residues. The DNA for the CDR3 is TGCGCCAGCAGTGAGTCGGGCCCGGCGGGCGGGGAGCTGTTTTTT. Protein sequence: CASSESGPAGGELFF.

The genes are TRBV29-1 and TRBJ1-2; D call uncertain. Trimming cost V 7 bases and J 8 bases, with 14 bases left between them. Germline CDR1 is SQVTM and CDR2 is ANQGSEA. This CDR3 spans 11 amino acids. CDR3 coding DNA: TGCAGCGCCCGGGGTTCGAGGGGCTACACCTTC. It codes for CSARGSRGYTF.

The chain combines TRBV2 with TRBJ2-7; 7 bases line up with TRBD1. CDR1 is SNHLY and CDR2 is FYNNEI in the germline V gene. Trimming cost V 6 bases and J 6 bases; bases outside gene matches: 11. The CDR3 has 14 residues. DNA of the CDR3: TGTGCCAGCAGCGCGCAAGCAGGGGGTGGCGAGCAGTACTTC. Its protein product is CASSAQAGGGEQYF. The full variable domain, its missing parts supplied by reference TRBV2 and TRBJ2-7, is EPEVTQTPSHQVTQMGQEVILRCVPISNHLYFYWYRQILGQKVEFLVSFYNNEISEKSEIFDDQFSVERPDGSNFTLKIRSTKLEDSAMYFCASSAQAGGGEQYFGPGTRLTVT.

The CDR3 region is CASSLAGDRGTEAFF. The CDR3 DNA sequence: TGCGCCAGCAGCTTGGCGGGGGACCGGGGCACTGAAGCTTTCTTT. The V call is TRBV5-1, the J call TRBJ1-1; the D gene is possibly TRBD1 (5 bases). V lost 0 bases and J lost 4, with 13 bases in between. CDR3 length equals 15 residues. Germline lookup yields CDR1 SGHRS and CDR2 YFSETQ.

The rearrangement joins TRBV10-1 to TRBJ1-4, with a possible D match to TRBD1 (5 bases). V lost 0 bases and J lost 12, with 11 bases in between. Germline V gene sequence: CDR1 WNHNN, CDR2 SYGVQD (reference sequence). CDR3 length: 13 amino acids. As DNA, the CDR3 is TGCGCCAGCAGTGAGTCGGGGGGATTTCAACTGTTTTTT. This translates into CASSESGGFQLFF.

The V and J genes are TRBV9 and TRBJ2-2; D may be TRBD1 (7 bases). CDR3 length: 15 residues. Germline V gene data show CDR1 as SGDLS and CDR2 as YYNGEE. With 3 bases removed from V and 3 bases from J, the gap between germline ends came to 12 bases. The CDR3 nucleotides read TGTGCCAGCAGCGATCAGGGGGGCGACACCGGGGAGCTGTTTTTT. This sequence encodes CASSDQGGDTGELFF.

The table lists this clone with a count of one. The V and J genes are TRBV7-8 and TRBJ2-2, with TRBD2 as a possible D gene (5 bases). Germline V gives CDR1 SGHVS, CDR2 FQNEAQ. The CDR3 has 17 residues. Trimming took off 5 bases at V and 0 bases at J, with 16 bases between the two ends. The CDR3 spells CASSPMITGANTGELFF. The DNA for the CDR3 is TGTGCCAGCAGCCCCATGATTACCGGGGCGAACACCGGGGAGCTGTTTTTT.

The chain combines TRBV4-1 with TRBJ1-5, with no clear D. The CDR3 has 15 residues. Looked up from germline, CDR1 is MGHRA and CDR2 is YSYEKL. The germline V and J ends were trimmed by 5 bases and 4 bases, with 15 bases remaining between them. CDR3 DNA: TGCGCCAGCAGCAACAGTCTATTTAGTAATCAGCCCCAGCATTTT. This translates into CASSNSLFSNQPQHF.

The DNA for the CDR3 is TGTGCCAGCAGCCCTCTTTCGACTAGCGGGAGTGGCGAGCAGTACTTC. Translating gives CASSPLSTSGSGEQYF. V usage is TRBV14 and J usage is TRBJ2-7; TRBD2 aligns across 12 bases. The junction had 10 bases not matched to a gene; V was cut back by 4 bases and J by 6 bases. This CDR3 has 16 residues. The germline gives CDR1 SGHDN, CDR2 FVKESK.

The V gene is TRBV28, the J gene TRBJ2-4; D is perhaps TRBD1 (5 bases). The CDR3 sequence is 14 residues long. In germline, CDR1 is MDHEN, CDR2 SYDVKM. V was trimmed by 6 bases and J by 5 bases, leaving 14 bases between them. The CDR3 DNA is TGTGCCAGCAGCCATCAGGGATCCGAAAACATTCAGTACTTC. This translates into CASSHQGSENIQYF.

The chain carries TRBV9 and TRBJ2-1, with 9 nucleotides matching TRBD2. Germline loops: CDR1 SGDLS, CDR2 YYNGEE. Trimming took 7 bases from V and 4 from J; bases not matched to a gene: 6. The CDR3 runs to 14 residues. DNA of the CDR3: TGTGCCAGCTCCTCGCGGGAGGGATACAATGAGCAGTTCTTC. Protein sequence: CASSSREGYNEQFF.

The chain joins TRBV18 to TRBJ2-6, with TRBD1 matching 10 bases. After removal of 3 bases from V and 0 bases from J, the junction contained 2 bases not matched to a gene. Looked up from germline, CDR1 is KGHSH and CDR2 is LQKENI. The CDR3 has 17 amino acids. CDR3 in DNA: TGTGCCAGCTCACCGACAGGGGGCCCCTCTGGGGCCAACGTCCTGACTTTC. Protein product: CASSPTGGPSGANVLTF.

The V call is TRBV11-2, the J call TRBJ2-1, with 11 bases lining up with TRBD2. Germline CDR1 SGHAT, CDR2 FQNNGV. Losses at the gene ends were 5 bases for V and 1 base for J; bases not matched to a gene: 13. There are 19 residues in the CDR3. Here the CDR3 DNA reads TGTGCCAGCAGCGCCATAGCGGGGGGGCTTACTCAATCCTACAATGAGCAGTTCTTC. Its translation is CASSAIAGGLTQSYNEQFF.

The chain recombines TRBV30 with TRBJ1-4; the match to TRBD1 covers 7 bases. This CDR3 is 16 amino acids long. In germline, CDR1 is GTSNPN, CDR2 SVGIG (reference sequence). Trimming at V came to 5 bases and at J to 3 bases, leaving 12 bases not matched to a gene. The DNA of the CDR3 is TGTGCCTGGCTGTATCTCGGGGACAGTGCTAATGAAAAACTGTTTTTT. Translating it yields CAWLYLGDSANEKLFF.